This entry describes one T cell receptor beta chain. This CDR3 region has 16 residues. Germline-derived CDR1 and CDR2 are SGHRS and YFSETQ. J lost 2 bases, V lost 6 bases, and 10 bases had no gene match. The sample originates from a study of blood T cell repertoires in COVID-19. Study at large: Acute and convalescent COVID-19 samples came from the United States, Italy and Spain.

Authors' methods: Estimation of nucleated cell counts was performed using reference gene primer amplification. Generated by immunoSEQ multiplex PCR, the TCRdb table keeps only in-frame clones and is missing some. For V, J and clone size, that table is used; D and trimming come from the DNA. The repertoire holds under 100,000 clones, with roughly 86% as singletons. The specimen sequenced was peripheral blood. The TCR comes from a man in his 60s with acute or convalescent COVID-19. The V and J genes are TRBV5-1 and TRBJ2-3; 9 bases fit TRBD2. CDR3 amino acids: CASTRSGGKLTDTQYF. The CDR3 DNA reads as TGCGCCAGCACGCGCAGCGGGGGGAAACTCACAGATACGCAGTATTTT.